The rows below give T cell receptor beta chains drawn from one sample of a study of T cell changes during pregnancy in multiple sclerosis. Clones were read by immunoSEQ multiplex PCR, and TCRdb kept only the in-frame ones, dropping some. This table has some 56,000 clones, 80% to 95% appearing once. The specimen was peripheral blood, collected in the third trimester of pregnancy. Every receptor here comes from a female donor in good health, enrolled as a control in a pregnancy study. Both conserved end residues are part of each CDR3. A D gene is named only where the DNA matches it firmly.

CDR3 DNA	CDR3 protein	V gene	J gene	D gene	CDR3 length
TGTGCCAGCAGCTTGGGGGCGTCAAGGCCAGATACGCAGTATTTT	CASSLGASRPDTQYF	TRBV5-5	TRBJ2-3	NA	15
TGCGCCAGCAGCCAAACTAGGGGGACTGAAGCTTTCTTT	CASSQTRGTEAFF	TRBV4-3	TRBJ1-1	NA	13
TGTGCCAGCACCTCGGGACAGGGCCTCCACGAGCAGTACTTC	CASTSGQGLHEQYF	TRBV7-2	TRBJ2-7	TRBD1	14
TGTGCCAGCAGAAACCTAGCGAGTGATACGCAGTATTTT	CASRNLASDTQYF	TRBV2	TRBJ2-3	NA	13
TGTGCCAGCAGCTTGATAGCGGGATCCTACAATGAGCAGTTCTTC	CASSLIAGSYNEQFF	TRBV11-3	TRBJ2-1	TRBD2	15
TGTGCCAGTTTAGTAGGGACTAGGTTCACCGGGGAGCTGTTTTTT	CASLVGTRFTGELFF	TRBV19	TRBJ2-2	TRBD2	15
TGTGCCAGCAGCTTAGGGGGGACAGGGGCTGGTGGCTACACCTTC	CASSLGGTGAGGYTF	TRBV11-2	TRBJ1-2	TRBD1	15
TGTGCCAGCAGCTTATGGGGGGAAGGGGACTCTGGGGCCAACGTCCTGACTTTC	CASSLWGEGDSGANVLTF	TRBV11-3	TRBJ2-6	NA	18
TGTGCCAGCAGTTACTCCCGGGACAGGACGTCCCCTGAAGCTTTCTTT	CASSYSRDRTSPEAFF	TRBV6-5	TRBJ1-1	TRBD1	16
TGTGCCAGTAGTATTGGGACAGGGGAGACCCAGTACTTC	CASSIGTGETQYF	TRBV19	TRBJ2-5	TRBD1	13
TGTGCCAGCAGCTTAGGACAGGGGGCATCGGAGCAGTTCTTC	CASSLGQGASEQFF	TRBV7-9	TRBJ2-1	TRBD1	14
TGTGCCAGTAGCCAACCCCGCAGGGTTGGAAACACCATATATTTT	CASSQPRRVGNTIYF	TRBV19	TRBJ1-3	NA	15
TGCGCCAGCAGCCAAGTTAGGGGAGGGGGAGAAGCTTTCTTT	CASSQVRGGGEAFF	TRBV4-3	TRBJ1-1	NA	14
TGTGCCAGCAGTGAAGACCGGGGGGCTAACAATGAGCAGTTCTTC	CASSEDRGANNEQFF	TRBV2	TRBJ2-1	NA	15
TGTGCCAGCAGCTTGGGGTTAGCGACGGCTTATGGCTACACCTTC	CASSLGLATAYGYTF	TRBV5-4	TRBJ1-2	NA	15
TGTGCCAGCAGCTTAGCCGGGACTAGCGGGGGTTGGGAGCAGTACTTC	CASSLAGTSGGWEQYF	TRBV7-2	TRBJ2-7	TRBD2	16
TGTGCCAGCAGCTCCCAGACAGGGGCCCACTCCTACGAGCAGTACTTC	CASSSQTGAHSYEQYF	TRBV5-6	TRBJ2-7	TRBD1	16
TGTGCCAGCAGTGAAGTTAGGGGGCGACTAGCCAAAAACATTCAGTACTTC	CASSEVRGRLAKNIQYF	TRBV2	TRBJ2-4	TRBD1	17
TGTGCCAGTAGGGACAGGATCTCTGGAAACACCATATATTTT	CASRDRISGNTIYF	TRBV19	TRBJ1-3	TRBD1	14
TGTGCCAGCAGGGGGACAGGGGGAGGCACAGATACGCAGTATTTT	CASRGTGGGTDTQYF	TRBV7-2	TRBJ2-3	TRBD1	15
TGTGCCAGCAGCCTCGCGGGTGCCTACGAGCAGTACTTC	CASSLAGAYEQYF	TRBV6-5	TRBJ2-7	NA	13
TGCGCCAGCAGCCCCGCCGGGAGCACAGATACGCAGTATTTT	CASSPAGSTDTQYF	TRBV4-1	TRBJ2-3	NA	14
TGTGCTAGTGGTTTGGCACAGTCCGTACCGCAACATACGCAGTATTTT	CASGLAQSVPQHTQYF	TRBV12-5	TRBJ2-3	NA	16
TGTGCCAGCCGAGAGGGGGCCCGCTACAATGAGCAGTTCTTC	CASREGARYNEQFF	TRBV19	TRBJ2-1	TRBD1	14
TGTGCCAGCAGCCCTCACCGGGGTCTCTACGAGCAGTACTTC	CASSPHRGLYEQYF	TRBV21-1	TRBJ2-7	NA	14
TGTGCCAGCAGTGGGACTAGCGGGAGACCCACAGATACGCAGTATTTT	CASSGTSGRPTDTQYF	TRBV6-1	TRBJ2-3	TRBD2	16
TGTGCCAGCAGCTCATCCGAGACAGGGGATGAAAAACTGTTTTTT	CASSSSETGDEKLFF	TRBV13	TRBJ1-4	TRBD1	15
TGCGCCAGCAGCTCCGGACAGGCGGATGAAAAACTGTTTTTT	CASSSGQADEKLFF	TRBV5-1	TRBJ1-4	TRBD1	14
TGCAGTGCTAGACATGGACAGGAAGAGTATTTT	CSARHGQEEYF	TRBV20-1	TRBJ2-3	TRBD1	11
TGTGCCAGCAGCGCTGACAGGTTGGGAGGCTACACCTTC	CASSADRLGGYTF	TRBV6-4	TRBJ1-2	NA	13
TGCAGCGTTGGTGGGCAGGGAGGATACGAGCAGTACTTC	CSVGGQGGYEQYF	TRBV29-1	TRBJ2-7	NA	13
TGTGCCAGCAGCTTGCCGATCGGGACAGCCTACGAGCAGTACTTC	CASSLPIGTAYEQYF	TRBV5-4	TRBJ2-7	TRBD1	15
TGTGCCAGCAGCGTAGAGATACTAGCGGGCAATGAGCAGTTCTTC	CASSVEILAGNEQFF	TRBV9	TRBJ2-1	TRBD2	15